This T cell receptor beta chain appears in the sequencing data of a study of T cell responses to AZD1222 COVID-19 vaccine. Across the study: Combined were second doses at about 4 or about 12 weeks. Study-wide results and caveats: Reports indicate that nearly half of spike-specific TCRs are directed at unmutated variant regions. Mostly white British, mostly female donors; authors suggested clonal diversity may be underestimated.

Profiling relied on immunoSEQ multiplex PCR, and the TCRdb table lists in-frame clones only, not all of them. Seen here are tens of thousands of clones, about 90% observed once, and the top ten hold 17%. A word on this clone: Its antigen is unknown.

V lost 1 base and J lost 14; bases outside the gene matches: 10. The germline CDR1 and CDR2 sequences are SGHTA and FQGNSA. There are 13 residues in the CDR3. The specimen comprised peripheral blood, sampled on day 0 of AZD1222 vaccination. The V gene is TRBV7-2, the J gene TRBJ1-2, with 7 bases that match TRBD1. The sequence derives from an adult in good health. For the CDR3, the DNA is TGTGCCAGCAGCTTAGATCGAGAGGGGGCGAATACCTTC. This translates into CASSLDREGANTF.